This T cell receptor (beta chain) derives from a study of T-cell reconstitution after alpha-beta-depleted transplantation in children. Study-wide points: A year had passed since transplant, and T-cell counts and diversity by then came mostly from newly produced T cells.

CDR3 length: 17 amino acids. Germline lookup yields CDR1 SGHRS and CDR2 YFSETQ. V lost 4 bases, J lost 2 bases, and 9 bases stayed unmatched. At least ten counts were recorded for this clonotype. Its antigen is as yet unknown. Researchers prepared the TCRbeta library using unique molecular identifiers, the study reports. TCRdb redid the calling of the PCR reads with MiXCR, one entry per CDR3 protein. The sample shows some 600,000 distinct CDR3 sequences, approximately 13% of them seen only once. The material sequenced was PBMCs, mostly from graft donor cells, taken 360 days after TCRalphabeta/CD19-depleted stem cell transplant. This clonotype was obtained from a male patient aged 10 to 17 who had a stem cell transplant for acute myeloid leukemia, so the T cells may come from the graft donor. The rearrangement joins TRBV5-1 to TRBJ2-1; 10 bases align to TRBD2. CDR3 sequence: CASSLRPSGSTYNEQFF. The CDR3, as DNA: TGCGCCAGCAGCCTCCGCCCTAGCGGGAGTACCTACAATGAGCAGTTCTTC.